A single sample gave rise to the 5 T cell receptor beta chains below, sequenced in a study of blood T cell repertoires in COVID-19. Clones were read by immunoSEQ multiplex PCR, and TCRdb kept only the in-frame ones, dropping some. The table lists some 62,000 clones, 65% to 80% of them singletons. Input material: peripheral blood. These receptors originate from a man aged 55-75 years with acute or convalescent COVID-19.

The chain has TRBV9 and TRBJ2-2; TRBD2 is a possible D gene (5 bases). Trimming removed 3 bases at V and 7 bases at J, with 10 bases between. Germline V CDR1 and CDR2: SGDLS, YYNGEE. The CDR3 totals 13 residues. DNA of the CDR3: TGTGCCAGCAGCGCAGTCCGGGGCGGGGAGCTGTTTTTT. It is translated as CASSAVRGGELFF.

The V and J genes are TRBV5-1 and TRBJ2-7, with D unresolved. The CDR3 length is 12 residues. Trimming left V 2 bases short and J 7 bases short, with 10 bases between. The V gene's germline CDR1 is SGHRS and CDR2 YFSETQ. This CDR3 reads CASSFTATEQYF. The CDR3 nucleotides read TGCGCCAGCAGCTTCACTGCTACGGAGCAGTACTTC. The complete variable domain, with remaining parts taken from reference TRBV5-1 and TRBJ2-7, reads KAGVTQTPRYLIKTRGQQVTLSCSPISGHRSVSWYQQTPGQGLQFLFEYFSETQRNKGNFPGRFSGRQFSNSRSEMNVSTLELGDSALYLCASSFTATEQYFGPGTRLTVT.

The chain uses TRBV7-9 and TRBJ2-5; 8 positions match TRBD1. With V trimmed by 5 bases and J by 1 base, 6 bases remained unmatched. There are 15 residues in the CDR3. CDR1 is SEHNR, CDR2 FQNEAQ, per germline (reference sequence). Written as DNA, the CDR3 is TGTGCCAGCAGCCAGGGGGCGAGACTCCAAGAGACCCAGTACTTC. Translation gives CASSQGARLQETQYF.

The chain combines TRBV30 with TRBJ2-1; TRBD2 matches 10 bases. With 3 bases clipped from V and 2 bases from J, the junction kept 4 bases outside the gene matches. CDR1 is GTSNPN, CDR2 SVGIG, per germline (reference sequence). The length of the CDR3 is 15 residues. The CDR3 spells CAWSLLAGPYNEQFF. The DNA for the CDR3 is TGTGCCTGGAGCTTACTAGCGGGGCCCTACAATGAGCAGTTCTTC. Complete variable domain (other parts from reference TRBV30 and TRBJ2-1): SQTIHQWPATLVQPVGSPLSLECTVEGTSNPNLYWYRQAAGRGLQLLFYSVGIGQISSEVPQNLSASRPQDRQFILSSKKLLLSDSGFYLCAWSLLAGPYNEQFFGPGTRLTVL.

This sequence joins TRBV7-9 and TRBJ1-2; 7 bases match TRBD1. This CDR3 has 13 amino acids. Germline V gene sequence: CDR1 SEHNR, CDR2 FQNEAQ (reference sequence). Unmatched junction bases numbered 2, after V lost 4 bases and J lost 3 bases. The CDR3 here is CASSSQGYYGYTF. CDR3 nucleotide sequence: TGTGCCAGCAGCTCACAGGGGTACTATGGCTACACCTTC.